What follows are 8 T cell receptor beta chains derived from one specimen sequenced in a study of blood T cell repertoires in COVID-19. The protocol was immunoSEQ multiplex PCR, while the TCRdb copy is restricted to in-frame clones and leaves out a portion. The data show tens of thousands of clones, less than 90% seen once. Sequencing used peripheral blood. The receptors were sampled from a woman of 80 years or more with acute or convalescent COVID-19.

The V call is TRBV5-1, the J call TRBJ2-1, with 7 bases lining up with TRBD1. V was clipped by 4 bases and J by 12 bases; unmatched bases: 13. The CDR3 has 14 amino acids. Germline CDR1 and CDR2: SGHRS and YFSETQ. The CDR3 here is CASSPPGQLVGQFF. The CDR3 nucleotides read TGCGCCAGCAGCCCCCCGGGACAGTTGGTCGGGCAGTTCTTC.

The CDR3 DNA is TGTGCCACCAGCAGACCAGACAGGGGCCTGTACACGCAGTATTTT. This sequence encodes CATSRPDRGLYTQYF. This chain connects TRBV15 to TRBJ2-3; 8 bases fit TRBD1. In germline, CDR1 is LNHNV, CDR2 YYDKDF (reference sequence). The CDR3 is 15 amino acids. V lost 2 bases and J lost 9; bases outside the gene matches: 10.

This rearrangement joins TRBV19 to TRBJ1-2; a possible D gene is TRBD1 (5 bases). With 6 bases removed from V and 8 bases from J, the gap between germline ends came to 16 bases. CDR1 is LNHDA and CDR2 is SQIVND in the germline V gene (reference sequence). The CDR3 extends over 13 amino acids. The CDR3 DNA reads as TGTGCCAGTAGGGAGGGGTCCCTAAGGGGCTACACCTTC. As protein: CASREGSLRGYTF. Supplemented by reference TRBV19 and TRBJ1-2, the full variable domain reads DGGITQSPKYLFRKEGQNVTLSCEQNLNHDAMYWYRQDPGQGLRLIYYSQIVNDFQKGDIAEGYSVSREKKESFPLTVTSAQKNPTAFYLCASREGSLRGYTFGSGTRLTVV.

J is TRBJ1-5 and V is TRBV28; D unresolved. Trimming took 2 bases from V and 6 from J, leaving 14 bases between them. This CDR3 has 15 residues. Looked up from germline, CDR1 is MDHEN and CDR2 is SYDVKM. The CDR3 DNA reads as TGTGCCAGCAGTTTAGAGCGCGGGTTTGGTCAGCCCCAGCATTTT. Its translation: CASSLERGFGQPQHF.

This clone was picked up one time. The genes are TRBV9 and TRBJ2-3; 10 positions match TRBD2. Germline values: CDR1 SGDLS, CDR2 YYNGEE. The CDR3 contains 15 residues. The ends lost 2 bases at V and 5 bases at J; junction bases unmatched: 5. DNA of the CDR3: TGTGCCAGCAGCGTCAGCGGGGGGGCCGTAGATACGCAGTATTTT. Translated, it gives CASSVSGGAVDTQYF.

V and J are TRBV6-5 and TRBJ1-1; D is ambiguous. Per germline, CDR1 MNHEY and CDR2 SVGAGI. This CDR3 is built from 13 residues. The V gene lost 4 bases and the J gene lost 6 bases, with 12 bases spanning the gap. The chain's CDR3 is CASSWAEQAEAFF. CDR3 coding DNA: TGTGCCAGCAGTTGGGCTGAGCAGGCTGAAGCTTTCTTT.

The chain is built from TRBV9 and TRBJ1-1; the D is unclear. Germline V CDR1 and CDR2: SGDLS, YYNGEE. Trimming left V 4 bases short and J 1 base short, with 8 bases between. The CDR3 is made up of 13 amino acids. CDR3 sequence reads: CASSSSGNTEAFF. The DNA of the CDR3 is TGTGCCAGCAGCTCCTCAGGGAACACTGAAGCTTTCTTT.

CDR3 nucleotide sequence: TGCAGCGTTCCAGAACGGGGTGGCGAGCAGTACTTC. Translated, it gives CSVPERGGEQYF. The chain links TRBV29-1 to TRBJ2-7; D is possibly TRBD2 (5 bases). Germline V gives CDR1 SQVTM, CDR2 ANQGSEA. V shed 5 bases and J shed 6 bases, with 14 bases lying between them. The CDR3 is made up of 12 amino acids.